The present T cell receptor (beta chain) was sequenced within a study of cytomegalovirus exposure and HLA in healthy donors. Primers: 60 Vbeta forward and 13 Jbeta reverse. Data came from immunoSEQ multiplex PCR; TCRdb stores just in-frame clones and leaves some out. The table lists around 120,000 clones, 80% of them singletons. CDR1 is GTSNPN and CDR2 is SVGIG in the germline V gene (reference sequence). The V end lost 2 bases, the J end lost 2 bases, and 10 bases lay between the germline ends. CDR3 size: 14 residues. The genes are TRBV30 and TRBJ1-3; D is unclear. The sequence was collected from a man aged 45-65 years in good health and CMV-seronegative. The source material was PBMCs. CDR3 loop: CAWSITAAGNTIYF. CDR3 sequence (DNA): TGTGCCTGGAGTATCACAGCAGCTGGAAACACCATATATTTT.